This record covers a single TCR beta chain. The sample originates from a study of blood T cell repertoires in COVID-19. Sequenced by immunoSEQ multiplex PCR; TCRdb stores in-frame clones only, minus some. In the table there are roughly 90,000 clones, roughly four fifths of which are singletons. Germline V lookup: CDR1 MNHEY, CDR2 SVGAGI. Between the trimmed V and J ends, which lost 2 bases and 4 bases, there was a span of 8 bases. This CDR3 has 13 residues. The TCR was taken from a woman in her seventies with acute or convalescent COVID-19. Sequenced input: peripheral blood. The chain couples TRBV6-5 to TRBJ1-1; D gene ambiguous. In DNA form, the CDR3 reads TGTGCCAGCAGTTACGAGGCGAGCACTGAAGCTTTCTTT. Protein: CASSYEASTEAFF.